The entry below describes one T cell receptor beta chain. The sample belongs to a study of blood T cell repertoires in COVID-19. The germline V and J ends were trimmed by 8 bases and 7 bases, with 15 bases remaining between them. The CDR3 sequence is 12 residues long. Sequenced by immunoSEQ multiplex PCR; TCRdb stores in-frame clones only, minus some. The table lists about 260,000 clones, about 88% of them singletons. The chain has TRBV12-3 or TRBV12-4 and TRBJ2-7; D possibly corresponds to TRBD1 (5 bases). This TCR was sampled from a man aged 18 to 29 with active or convalescent COVID-19. The material sequenced was peripheral blood. The CDR3 DNA follows: TGTGCCAGCGGGGCGGCGCAAGTTGAGCAGTACTTC. It codes for CASGAAQVEQYF.